A single sample gave rise to the 15 T cell receptor beta chains below, sequenced in a study of control samples from healthy donors and cancer patients. Data came from immunoSEQ multiplex PCR; TCRdb stores just in-frame clones and leaves some out. The sample has about 120,000 clones, more than 85% seen once. Material: blood. Receptor source: a man aged 30 to 45 in good health.

The chain recombines TRBV7-8 with TRBJ2-7; maybe TRBD2 (5 bases). CDR3 length: 13 amino acids. Germline CDR1 SGHVS, CDR2 FQNEAQ. V shed 2 bases and J shed 5 bases, with 10 bases lying between them. The CDR3 bases are TGTGCCAGCAGCTTAACGGGGATGAACGAGCAGTACGTC. It is translated as CASSLTGMNEQYV.

On this clone itself: One junction end disagrees with the germline gene, perhaps due to a read error. The rearrangement joins TRBV5-4 to TRBJ1-6; D is possibly TRBD1 (6 bases). This CDR3 comprises 12 residues. Looked up from germline, CDR1 is SGHNT and CDR2 is YYREEE (reference sequence). In DNA form, the CDR3 reads TGTGCCAGCAGCTCTGGACAGCGGCCCCCCCACTTT. This codes for CASSSGQRPPHF. Full variable domain (outside the CDR3, taken from reference TRBV5-4 and TRBJ1-6): ETGVTQSPTHLIKTRGQQVTLRCSSQSGHNTVSWYQQALGQGPQFIFQYYREEENGRGNFPPRFSGLQFPNYSSELNVNALELDDSALYLCASSSGQRPPHFGNGTRLTVT.

The sample holds one count of this clone. The V call is TRBV5-1, the J call TRBJ1-4; no clear D. V shed 2 bases and J shed 0 bases, with 14 bases lying between them. The CDR3 totals 17 residues. In germline, CDR1 is SGHRS, CDR2 YFSETQ. This CDR3 reads CASSFGRNPSTNEKLFF. CDR3 nucleotides: TGCGCCAGCAGCTTCGGACGTAACCCTTCAACTAATGAAAAACTGTTTTTT.

The chain is built from TRBV11-1 and TRBJ2-1, with 7 nucleotides matching TRBD2. This CDR3 has 14 amino acids. With V trimmed by 2 bases and J by 4 bases, 2 bases remained unmatched. Per germline, CDR1 SGHAT and CDR2 FQDESV (reference sequence). The CDR3 spells CASSLSGDYNEQFF. CDR3 nucleotide sequence: TGTGCCAGCAGCTTAAGCGGGGATTACAATGAGCAGTTCTTC.

This chain links TRBV7-9 with TRBJ1-4; 7 bases are a match to TRBD1. Germline V CDR1 and CDR2: SEHNR, FQNEAQ (reference sequence). This CDR3 region has 19 residues. J lost 0 bases, V lost 2 bases, and 12 bases had no gene match. The CDR3 here is CASSLRFDRAGATNEKLFF. CDR3 coding DNA: TGTGCCAGCAGCTTAAGATTCGACAGGGCGGGTGCAACTAATGAAAAACTGTTTTTT.

This chain links TRBV7-2 with TRBJ1-3; D call uncertain. V lost 2 bases and J 2 bases, leaving 4 bases between the germline ends. CDR1 and CDR2 (germline): SGHTA, FQGNSA. The CDR3 consists of 13 residues. CDR3: CASSLSTGNTIYF. Here the CDR3 DNA reads TGTGCCAGCAGCTTATCGACTGGAAACACCATATATTTT.

The chain is built from TRBV18 and TRBJ2-1, with a tentative D call TRBD2 (5 bases). V lost 1 base, J lost 6 bases, and 16 bases lay in between. This CDR3 is 16 amino acids long. CDR1 and CDR2 from the germline V gene are KGHSH and LQKENI. This CDR3 is CASSPRSRPGFNEQFF. CDR3 nucleotide sequence: TGTGCCAGCTCACCACGGAGCCGGCCGGGGTTCAATGAGCAGTTCTTC.

The J gene is TRBJ2-4, the V gene TRBV27; TRBD2 aligns across 9 bases. The CDR3 runs 16 residues. Germline V gene lookup returns CDR1 MNHEY and CDR2 SMNVEV (reference sequence). V shed 6 bases, J shed 7 bases, and the junction held 13 bases outside the gene matches. The CDR3 DNA is TGTGCCAGCAGCCGTAGCGGGGGCCCTTTGCGGAACATTCAGTACTTC. It codes for CASSRSGGPLRNIQYF.

V gene TRBV11-2 combines with J gene TRBJ1-3, with D perhaps matching TRBD1 (6 bases). Deletions cut 2 bases from V and 1 base from J, with 12 bases between. Germline V lookup: CDR1 SGHAT, CDR2 FQNNGV. The length of the CDR3 is 16 residues. CDR3 nucleotide sequence: TGTGCCAGCAGCTTAAGGGGGGATTATTCTGGAAACACCATATATTTT. It is translated as CASSLRGDYSGNTIYF. The whole variable domain, remainder taken from reference TRBV11-2 and TRBJ1-3, is EAGVAQSPRYKIIEKRQSVAFWCNPISGHATLYWYQQILGQGPKLLIQFQNNGVVDDSQLPKDRFSAERLKGVDSTLKIQPAKLEDSAVYLCASSLRGDYSGNTIYFGEGSWLTVV.

V gene TRBV11-2 combines with J gene TRBJ2-2, with D maybe TRBD2 (6 bases). Per germline, CDR1 SGHAT and CDR2 FQNNGV. This CDR3 region has 16 residues. The V gene lost 5 bases and the J gene lost 3 bases, with 16 bases spanning the gap. The chain's CDR3 is CASSGLGTGDTGELFF. In DNA form, the CDR3 reads TGTGCCAGCAGCGGGCTGGGGACGGGGGACACCGGGGAGCTGTTTTTT.

The gene calls are TRBV24-1 and TRBJ2-3; 12 bases fit TRBD1. This CDR3 has 15 residues. Germline V CDR1 and CDR2: KGHDR, SFDVKD. Trimming took 9 bases from V and 4 from J; bases not matched to a gene: 7. In DNA form, the CDR3 reads TGTGCCACCGAGCCGGGACAGGGGGCTTCAGATACGCAGTATTTT. Amino acid sequence: CATEPGQGASDTQYF.

V usage is TRBV2 and J usage is TRBJ1-2, with 12 bases aligning to TRBD1. Per the germline V gene, CDR1 is SNHLY and CDR2 is FYNNEI. V was clipped by 4 bases and J by 8 bases; unmatched bases: 8. There are 15 residues in the CDR3. This CDR3 reads CASSGGGQGAGGYTF. CDR3 nucleotides: TGTGCCAGCAGTGGCGGGGGACAGGGGGCGGGAGGCTACACCTTC.

The chain joins TRBV6-5 to TRBJ1-1; the D is unclear. This CDR3 contains 13 residues. Germline V gene data show CDR1 as MNHEY and CDR2 as SVGAGI. Trimming cost V 5 bases and J 5 bases, with 12 bases left between them. In DNA, the CDR3 is TGTGCCAGCAGTCACATCGCGGGAACTGAAGCTTTCTTT. It yields the protein CASSHIAGTEAFF.

V is TRBV2 and J is TRBJ1-5, with D tentatively TRBD1 (6 bases). V was cut by 3 bases and J by 7 bases, with 19 bases left in between. The CDR3 has 16 residues. Germline-derived CDR1 and CDR2 are SNHLY and FYNNEI. CDR3 nucleotides: TGTGCCAGCAGTGACTCCCAGGGTCTAGGGGGGCAGCCCCAGCATTTT. Translated: CASSDSQGLGGQPQHF.

The chain combines TRBV24-1 with TRBJ2-7, with 10 bases aligning to TRBD1. V dropped 4 bases and J dropped 3; count of bases not matched to a gene: 8. This CDR3 has 16 residues. Germline V gene data show CDR1 as KGHDR and CDR2 as SFDVKD. Here the CDR3 DNA reads TGTGCCACCAGTGACTCGGGACAGGGGACACTCTACGAGCAGTACTTC. This encodes CATSDSGQGTLYEQYF.